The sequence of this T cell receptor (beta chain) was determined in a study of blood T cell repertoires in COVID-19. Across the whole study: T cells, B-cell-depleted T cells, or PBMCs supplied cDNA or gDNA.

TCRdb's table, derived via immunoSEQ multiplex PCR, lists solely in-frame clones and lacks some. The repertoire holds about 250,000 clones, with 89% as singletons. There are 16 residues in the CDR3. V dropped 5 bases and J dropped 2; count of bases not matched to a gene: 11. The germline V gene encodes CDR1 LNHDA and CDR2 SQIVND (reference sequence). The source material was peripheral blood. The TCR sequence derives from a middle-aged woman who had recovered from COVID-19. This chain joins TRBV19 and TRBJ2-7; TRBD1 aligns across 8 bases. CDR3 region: CASSGRLETGAYEQYF. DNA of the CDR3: TGTGCCAGTAGTGGGAGGCTAGAGACAGGGGCCTACGAGCAGTACTTC.